This T cell receptor (beta chain) was captured in a study of OX40 agonist ivuxolimab in advanced cancers. Background on the study: Ivuxolimab, which is an agonistic anti-OX40 (CD134) antibody, was administered to the patients. Study-wide results and caveats: Among the lowest peripheral clonal expansion occurred in 0.1-3.0 mg/kg partial responders.

J was trimmed by 2 bases and V by 0 bases; bases with no gene match: 6. This CDR3 comprises 16 residues. Germline V CDR1 and CDR2: SGHNT, YYREEE (reference sequence). Libraries were prepared by immunoSEQ multiplex PCR; TCRdb keeps only in-frame clonotypes and omits some of them. The sample has tens of thousands of clones, approximately 90% seen once; the top ten hold around 0.33%. As to this clone: The antigen is undetermined.

This receptor was identified in an adult with an advanced solid tumor such as melanoma, head and neck, liver or kidney cancer. The J gene is TRBJ1-2, the V gene TRBV5-4; 8 positions agree with TRBD1. The specimen was CD4+ or CD8+ T cells sorted from blood, collected in a trial of the OX40 agonist ivuxolimab. For the CDR3, the DNA is TGTGCCAGCAGCTTGGGCCGGCAGGGGGCGAACTATGGCTACACCTTC. Translated, it gives CASSLGRQGANYGYTF.